The clone carrying this T cell receptor beta chain came up a few times. The CDR3 length is 17 residues. The V gene's germline CDR1 is SQVTM and CDR2 ANQGSEA. With V trimmed by 7 bases and J by 0 bases, 8 bases remained unmatched. It was with a sample-barcoded 5' primer and a J-beta primer mix that a second PCR of roughly 7 to 12 cycles was run. TCRdb independently ran MiXCR on the 5' RACE reads; one entry per CDR3 protein. The table has some 760,000 distinct CDR3 sequences, 20% to 25% seen once; the top ten hold 9.4%. These data belong to a study of blood T cells in healthy people across ages. Each donor had approximately 10 milliliters of peripheral blood drawn. The authors extracted at least 5.5 micrograms of total RNA per sample. The data also belong to a second study, concerning T cells of mothers and their children. From that second work: Each mother gave over 8 million TCR beta CDR3 reads; each child, roughly 3.1 million.

The chain links TRBV29-1 to TRBJ2-1, with 14 bases that match TRBD2. Material: blood. This clonotype was obtained from a boy younger than 18 in good health. CDR3 in amino acids: CSASGLAGVPSYNEQFF. DNA for the CDR3: TGCAGCGCCTCGGGACTAGCGGGAGTTCCCTCCTACAATGAGCAGTTCTTC.